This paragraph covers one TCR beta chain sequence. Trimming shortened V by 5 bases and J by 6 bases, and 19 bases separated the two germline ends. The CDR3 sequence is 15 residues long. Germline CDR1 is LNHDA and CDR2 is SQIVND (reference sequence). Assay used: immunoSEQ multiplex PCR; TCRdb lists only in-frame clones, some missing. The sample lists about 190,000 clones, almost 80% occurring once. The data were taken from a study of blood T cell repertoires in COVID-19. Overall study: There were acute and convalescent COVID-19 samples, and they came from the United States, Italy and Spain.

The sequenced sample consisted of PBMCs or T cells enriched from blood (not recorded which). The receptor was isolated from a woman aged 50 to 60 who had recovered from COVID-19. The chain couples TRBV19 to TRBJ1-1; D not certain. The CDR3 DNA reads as TGTGCCAGTAGTCCCGGCGGCCCAACTTCTTCTGAAGCTTTCTTT. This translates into CASSPGGPTSSEAFF. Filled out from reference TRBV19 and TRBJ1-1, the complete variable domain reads DGGITQSPKYLFRKEGQNVTLSCEQNLNHDAMYWYRQDPGQGLRLIYYSQIVNDFQKGDIAEGYSVSREKKESFPLTVTSAQKNPTAFYLCASSPGGPTSSEAFFGQGTRLTVV.